This T cell receptor beta chain was retrieved from a study of blood T cell repertoires in COVID-19. Overall study: From the United States, Italy and Spain came samples of acute and convalescent COVID-19.

Only in-frame clones appear in the TCRdb table, and some are missing; sequencing was by immunoSEQ multiplex PCR. The table shows roughly 280,000 clones, with about 86% occurring only once. V was cut by 10 bases and J by 2 bases, with 18 bases left in between. The germline gives CDR1 MDHEN, CDR2 SYDVKM. The CDR3 totals 15 residues. V usage is TRBV28 and J usage is TRBJ1-5, with D tentatively TRBD1 (5 bases). This receptor was taken from a man between 18 and 29 years old with active or convalescent COVID-19. The sequenced sample consisted of peripheral blood. The CDR3 nucleotides are TGTGCCACCGACAATGGTGCCAGGGGCAATCAGCCCCAGCATTTT. This codes for CATDNGARGNQPQHF.